These 23 T cell receptor beta chains were sequenced from one sample in a study of shared clonotypes between healthy human individuals. Clones were read by immunoSEQ multiplex PCR, and TCRdb kept only the in-frame ones, dropping some. Here the sample spans about 1.1 million clones, approximately 77% being singletons. The sequenced material came from memory CD4+ T cells from PBMCs. Subset described: CD45RA-negative fraction. Receptors originate from a man in his late teens or twenties in good health. Some clones in this sample may be carry-over from other donors' samples.

V is TRBV28 and J is TRBJ2-1; the D gene is possibly TRBD2 (6 bases). The germline gives CDR1 MDHEN, CDR2 SYDVKM. Trimming took off 4 bases at V and 9 bases at J, with 22 bases between the two ends. CDR3 length: 16 amino acids. The DNA of the CDR3 is TGTGCCAGCAGTTGGGCCGGGAGATCCGATGTAGGTGAGCAGTTCTTC. Residues: CASSWAGRSDVGEQFF.

The chain employs TRBV28 and TRBJ1-5, with 7 bases identical to TRBD1. Germline CDR1 and CDR2: MDHEN and SYDVKM. V shed 6 bases, J shed 7 bases, and the junction held 9 bases outside the gene matches. The CDR3 length is 14 residues. The CDR3 DNA reads TGTGCCAGCAGCCCTTTAGGGACAGAACAGCCCCAGCATTTT. Amino acids: CASSPLGTEQPQHF. The full variable domain, with the rest looked up from reference TRBV28 and TRBJ1-5, is DVKVTQSSRYLVKRTGEKVFLECVQDMDHENMFWYRQDPGLGLRLIYFSYDVKMKEKGDIPEGYSVSREKKERFSLILESASTNQTSMYLCASSPLGTEQPQHFGDGTRLSIL.

This clone was seen only a few times. The rearrangement links TRBV7-8 to TRBJ1-5; no reliable D call. The CDR3 is 16 residues long. CDR1 and CDR2 from the germline V gene are SGHVS and FQNEAQ. V lost 0 bases and J lost 3, with 12 bases in between. The DNA of the CDR3 is TGTGCCAGCAGCTTAGCGTATTTTGGATCCAATCAGCCCCAGCATTTT. Translating gives CASSLAYFGSNQPQHF.

The chain combines TRBV9 with TRBJ2-3, with a weak D call TRBD1 (6 bases). Per the germline V gene, CDR1 is SGDLS and CDR2 is YYNGEE. Between the trimmed V and J ends, which lost 4 bases and 0 bases, there was a span of 12 bases. The CDR3 sequence is 15 residues long. The CDR3 region has the DNA TGTGCCAGCAGCCCTGGACAGACTAGCACAGATACGCAGTATTTT. Its protein is CASSPGQTSTDTQYF.

This clone has a handful of counts. The genes are TRBV5-1 and TRBJ1-1; a weak D match, TRBD1 (5 bases). V was pared by 0 bases and J by 0 bases, with 12 bases between. CDR1 and CDR2 from the germline V gene are SGHRS and YFSETQ. CDR3 size: 16 residues. CDR3 sequence reads: CASSLGRGNMNTEAFF. DNA of the CDR3: TGCGCCAGCAGCTTGGGGCGGGGGAACATGAACACTGAAGCTTTCTTT. Based on the CDR3 plus reference TRBV5-1 and TRBJ1-1, the full variable domain is KAGVTQTPRYLIKTRGQQVTLSCSPISGHRSVSWYQQTPGQGLQFLFEYFSETQRNKGNFPGRFSGRQFSNSRSEMNVSTLELGDSALYLCASSLGRGNMNTEAFFGQGTRLTVV.

This chain uses TRBV7-9 with TRBJ2-1; either TRBD1 or TRBD2 may supply D (5 bases each). CDR3 size: 13 residues. The germline gives CDR1 SEHNR, CDR2 FQNEAQ (reference sequence). Trimming stripped 8 bases from V and 4 bases from J, with 12 bases between. The CDR3 here is CASRLGEYNEQFF. The CDR3 DNA sequence: TGTGCCAGCCGATTGGGGGAGTACAATGAGCAGTTCTTC.

This clone was counted at least ten times. Other DNA sequences of this sample code for an identical CDR3. The chain couples TRBV7-2 to TRBJ2-1; D remains ambiguous. Trimming cost V 5 bases and J 0 bases, with 5 bases left between them. The CDR3 totals 13 residues. Looked up from germline, CDR1 is SGHTA and CDR2 is FQGNSA. In DNA form, the CDR3 reads TGTGCCAGCAGCCCGAGCTCCTACAATGAGCAGTTCTTC. Translated: CASSPSSYNEQFF.

The chain employs TRBV7-9 and TRBJ2-7; 7 bases agree with TRBD1. Germline CDR1 and CDR2: SEHNR and FQNEAQ (reference sequence). CDR3 length: 15 residues. Losses at the gene ends were 5 bases for V and 3 bases for J; bases not matched to a gene: 10. The chain's CDR3 is CASSPPRQGLYEQYF. CDR3 in DNA: TGTGCCAGCAGCCCCCCCCGACAGGGCCTCTACGAGCAGTACTTC.

This clone has just one count. V and J are TRBV7-2 and TRBJ2-5, with 9 bases matching TRBD2. The germline V gene has CDR1 SGHTA and CDR2 FQGNSA. This CDR3 is built from 15 residues. V dropped 5 bases and J dropped 4; count of bases not matched to a gene: 8. CDR3 coding DNA: TGTGCCAGCAGCCCCCGGGGCGGGAGGGTAGAGACCCAGTACTTC. This gives the protein CASSPRGGRVETQYF.

V usage is TRBV7-8 and J usage is TRBJ2-7; 10 nucleotides match TRBD1. The length of the CDR3 is 18 residues. Germline V lookup: CDR1 SGHVS, CDR2 FQNEAQ. Trimming cost V 1 base and J 0 bases; bases outside gene matches: 9. CDR3 sequence reads: CASSLVSRTGGTSYEQYF. In nucleotides, the CDR3 is TGTGCCAGCAGCTTAGTATCCAGGACAGGGGGAACCTCCTACGAGCAGTACTTC.

The chain combines TRBV29-1 with TRBJ1-1; TRBD1 might be the D (6 bases). The CDR3 runs 12 residues. Germline V gives CDR1 SQVTM, CDR2 ANQGSEA. Trimming pared 4 bases from V and 5 bases from J, leaving 11 bases between. CDR3 in amino acids: CSVVQGRTEAFF. DNA for the CDR3: TGCAGCGTTGTTCAGGGGAGGACTGAAGCTTTCTTT.

The chain couples TRBV7-9 to TRBJ1-1, with TRBD1 identical over 8 bases. The germline V gene encodes CDR1 SEHNR and CDR2 FQNEAQ (reference sequence). The CDR3 is 15 amino acids. V shed 4 bases and J 1 base; nucleotides not matched to a gene: 5. CDR3 coding DNA: TGTGCCAGCAGCTGGGGGGGACAGGCGAACACTGAAGCTTTCTTT. This translates into CASSWGGQANTEAFF.

CDR3 sequence: CASSHLGTSGSYEQYF. For the CDR3, the DNA is TGTGCCAGCAGCCACCTAGGGACTAGCGGCTCCTACGAGCAGTACTTC. The chain combines TRBV14 with TRBJ2-7; TRBD2 matches at 11 bases. Per germline, CDR1 SGHDN and CDR2 FVKESK. With 3 bases clipped from V and 0 bases from J, the junction kept 4 bases outside the gene matches. This CDR3 contains 16 residues. Complete variable domain (other parts from reference TRBV14 and TRBJ2-7): EAGVTQFPSHSVIEKGQTVTLRCDPISGHDNLYWYRRVMGKEIKFLLHFVKESKQDESGMPNNRFLAERTGGTYSTLKVQPAELEDSGVYFCASSHLGTSGSYEQYFGPGTRLTVT.

The chain couples TRBV4-2 to TRBJ2-1, with no clear D. Trimming took 1 base from V and 6 from J, leaving 7 bases between them. This CDR3 is 13 amino acids long. Germline V gene sequence: CDR1 LGHNA, CDR2 YNFKEQ. The CDR3 is CASSQGFRNEQFF. CDR3 nucleotides: TGTGCCAGCAGCCAAGGGTTCCGCAATGAGCAGTTCTTC.

The V and J genes are TRBV7-9 and TRBJ2-7; D is perhaps TRBD1 (6 bases). Germline V gives CDR1 SEHNR, CDR2 FQNEAQ (reference sequence). Trimming left V 1 base short and J 7 bases short, with 11 bases between. This CDR3 spans 13 amino acids. In nucleotides, the CDR3 is TGTGCCAGCAGCTTAGTAGAAGGGGGTGAGCAGTACTTC. This translates into CASSLVEGGEQYF. The variable domain in full, with the rest retrieved from reference TRBV7-9 and TRBJ2-7, is DTGVSQNPRHKITKRGQNVTFRCDPISEHNRLYWYRQTLGQGPEFLTYFQNEAQLEKSRLLSDRFSAERPKGSFSTLEIQRTEQGDSAMYLCASSLVEGGEQYFGPGTRLTVT.

The chain uses TRBV7-9 and TRBJ2-1; tentative D call: TRBD2 (9 bases). Germline CDR1 SEHNR, CDR2 FQNEAQ (reference sequence). With 5 bases removed from V and 9 bases from J, the gap between germline ends came to 26 bases. The CDR3 consists of 17 residues. CDR3 sequence: CASSQGAGTSSVLEQFF. The DNA of the CDR3 is TGTGCCAGCAGCCAGGGGGCCGGGACTAGCTCAGTGCTTGAGCAGTTCTTC.

This sequence joins TRBV4-2 and TRBJ2-1; the match to TRBD2 covers 11 bases. The V and J ends lost 2 bases and 5 bases, in that order; junction bases with no gene match: 11. In germline, CDR1 is LGHNA, CDR2 YNFKEQ. CDR3 length: 18 residues. The CDR3 DNA reads as TGTGCCAGCAGCCAACCCAGCGGGGGACTAGCGGATAACAATGAGCAGTTCTTC. It codes for CASSQPSGGLADNNEQFF.

Turning to this clone: The sample has other DNA sequences that encode this CDR3 too. This chain joins TRBV9 and TRBJ2-7; 9 bases fit TRBD1. Unmatched junction bases numbered 6, after V lost 4 bases and J lost 4 bases. The CDR3 is 14 residues long. Germline lookup yields CDR1 SGDLS and CDR2 YYNGEE. The CDR3: CASSLGDRGYEQYF. Written as DNA, the CDR3 is TGTGCCAGCAGCCTCGGCGACAGGGGGTACGAGCAGTACTTC.

This clone appeared a single time. This chain joins TRBV2 and TRBJ2-5; D is ambiguous. This CDR3 has 13 residues. The V end lost 6 bases, the J end lost 2 bases, and 10 bases lay between the germline ends. Germline CDR1 is SNHLY and CDR2 is FYNNEI. The DNA of the CDR3 is TGTGCCAGCAGATGGTCAGTACAAGAGACCCAGTACTTC. Its translation: CASRWSVQETQYF.

The chain recombines TRBV6-5 with TRBJ1-1, with no clear D. V lost 7 bases, J lost 1 base, and 10 bases lay in between. Germline CDR1 MNHEY, CDR2 SVGAGI. There are 13 residues in the CDR3. Written as DNA, the CDR3 is TGTGCCAGCAAGAGAGACGGGAACACTGAAGCTTTCTTT. As protein: CASKRDGNTEAFF.

The chain has TRBV5-1 and TRBJ1-2, with 11 bases that match TRBD1. From germline, CDR1 is SGHRS and CDR2 YFSETQ. Germline trimming cut 4 bases from V and 0 bases from J; bases unmatched to any gene: 2. The CDR3 is 15 residues long. This CDR3 is CASSMGQGANYGYTF. The CDR3 nucleotides are TGCGCCAGCAGCATGGGACAGGGGGCTAACTATGGCTACACCTTC. The full variable domain, rest sourced from reference TRBV5-1 and TRBJ1-2, is KAGVTQTPRYLIKTRGQQVTLSCSPISGHRSVSWYQQTPGQGLQFLFEYFSETQRNKGNFPGRFSGRQFSNSRSEMNVSTLELGDSALYLCASSMGQGANYGYTFGSGTRLTVV.

The chain couples TRBV10-3 to TRBJ2-2; 8 nucleotides match TRBD1. The CDR3 contains 15 residues. The germline V gene has CDR1 ENHRY and CDR2 SYGVKD. Losses at the gene ends were 2 bases for V and 6 bases for J; bases not matched to a gene: 5. CDR3 loop: CAISERTGLAGELFF. The CDR3 bases are TGTGCCATCAGTGAGCGGACAGGGTTGGCCGGGGAGCTGTTTTTT.

The chain uses TRBV9 and TRBJ2-2; 7 bases map to TRBD1. The CDR3 consists of 14 residues. Germline V gives CDR1 SGDLS, CDR2 YYNGEE. V was pared by 7 bases and J by 4 bases, with 7 bases of the junction left unmatched. The CDR3 sequence: CASRTGESTGELFF. The CDR3 DNA reads as TGTGCCAGCCGAACAGGGGAAAGCACCGGGGAGCTGTTTTTT.